The clone carrying this T cell receptor (beta chain) was picked up many times. Construction of TCR beta libraries relied on iRepertoire HTBI primers and on Arm-PCR targeting CDR3 regions. MiXCR was run by TCRdb on the multiplex PCR reads, yielding one entry per CDR3 protein. The sample records 450,000 to 650,000 distinct CDR3 sequences, more than 15% being singletons. The sample is drawn from a study of regulatory T cells in long-lasting Graves disease. Time point: newly diagnosed GD, antithyroid drugs for less than 3 months. Generation of the TCR library employed RNA extracted from PBMCs. American Thyroid Association guidelines were used to diagnose Graves' disease. The collection involved drawing roughly 10 milliliters of peripheral blood into EDTA tubes. The sample was also reused in another study, on T cells in Graves' hyperthyroidism and ophthalmopathy. From that second work: The study left out patients who had uncontrolled infection, other autoimmune disease, pregnancy or lactation.

The input for sequencing was peripheral blood mononuclear cells (PBMCs), taken at new diagnosis, from a patient treated with antithyroid drugs. The receptor was derived from a woman aged 35 to 60 with Graves disease.

The CDR3 DNA reads TGTGCCAGCAGGGACAGGCAGCGGGAGACCCAGTACTTC. This gives the protein CASRDRQRETQYF. This rearrangement joins TRBV19 to TRBJ2-5; 8 nucleotides line up with TRBD1. CDR3 length equals 13 residues. Unmatched junction bases numbered 8, after V lost 9 bases and J lost 5 bases. Per the germline V gene, CDR1 is LNHDA and CDR2 is SQIVND (reference sequence).